The next 20 T cell receptor beta chains were all read from a single sample in a study of T cell repertoires in cytomegalovirus infection. MiXCR, run by TCRdb on the reads, gives a single entry per CDR3 protein. The table records about 320,000 distinct CDR3 sequences, around 9.5% of them present only once. What was sequenced was PBMCs. The receptor set was obtained from a human donor in good health (CMV status not recorded). Some clones in this sample may be carry-over from other donors' samples.

This clonotype came up many times. The chain links TRBV6-1 to TRBJ2-2; D is perhaps TRBD2 (7 bases). Germline lookup yields CDR1 MNHNS and CDR2 SASEGT. This CDR3 comprises 14 residues. Trimming stripped 8 bases from V and 5 bases from J, with 15 bases between. Written as DNA, the CDR3 is TGTGCCAGCGGGGGGGGGGCCTGGACCGGGGAGCTGTTTTTT. This sequence encodes CASGGGAWTGELFF.

This clonotype was recorded at least ten times. The chain combines TRBV7-8 with TRBJ2-3; 7 nucleotides match TRBD2. CDR1 and CDR2 from the germline V gene are SGHVS and FQNEAQ. The CDR3 spans 16 residues. Trimming removed 5 bases from V and 1 base from J; junction bases left unmatched: 9. The CDR3 loop is CASSRTNSGGTDTQYF. In DNA form, the CDR3 reads TGTGCCAGCAGCCGTACAAACAGCGGGGGCACAGATACGCAGTATTTT.

This clonotype has at least ten counts. This rearrangement joins TRBV28 to TRBJ2-7; TRBD1 is a possible D gene (6 bases). The germline V gene encodes CDR1 MDHEN and CDR2 SYDVKM. With 2 bases removed from V and 1 base from J, the gap between germline ends came to 12 bases. This CDR3 has 15 residues. CDR3 bases: TGTGCCAGCAGTTTACCCAGACAGGTTTCCTACGAGCAGTACTTC. Its translation: CASSLPRQVSYEQYF.

This clonotype was seen more than once but under ten times. The chain joins TRBV27 to TRBJ1-5; unclear D gene. The germline CDR1 and CDR2 sequences are MNHEY and SMNVEV (reference sequence). V was pared by 8 bases and J by 0 bases, with 14 bases between. The CDR3 totals 15 residues. Written as DNA, the CDR3 is TGTGCCAGCGGCCCTTTCGGCGGTAGCAATCAGCCCCAGCATTTT. It codes for CASGPFGGSNQPQHF.

This clonotype turned up a few times. The genes are TRBV7-9 and TRBJ2-1; D gene ambiguous. The CDR3 consists of 14 residues. Germline CDR1 is SEHNR and CDR2 is FQNEAQ (reference sequence). Trimming removed 2 bases from V and 8 bases from J, with 13 bases in between. In nucleotides, the CDR3 is TGTGCCAGCAGCTTAAGTACCTCCCCCGATGAGCAGTTCTTC. The encoded protein is CASSLSTSPDEQFF.

The table lists this clonotype with many counts. The chain has TRBV7-6 and TRBJ2-2, with TRBD2 matching over 7 bases. J gave up 2 bases and V 5 bases, and 11 bases lay outside the gene matches. The CDR3 runs 17 residues. Germline V gene sequence: CDR1 SGHVS, CDR2 FNYEAQ. CDR3 amino acids: CASSPLGGTINTGELFF. CDR3 bases: TGTGCCAGCAGCCCCTTGGGAGGGACCATAAACACCGGGGAGCTGTTTTTT.

This clonotype was detected only once. V and J are TRBV5-4 and TRBJ1-4; 8 bases match TRBD1. J was trimmed by 3 bases and V by 4 bases; bases with no gene match: 2. Germline-derived CDR1 and CDR2 are SGHNT and YYREEE (reference sequence). CDR3 length: 14 residues. As DNA, the CDR3 is TGTGCCAGCAGCCCGGGACAGGCTAATGAAAAACTGTTTTTT. It encodes CASSPGQANEKLFF.

The chain recombines TRBV12-3 or TRBV12-4 with TRBJ1-2; D gene unclear. This CDR3 is built from 12 residues. The V gene lost 5 bases and the J gene lost 3 bases, with 7 bases spanning the gap. The CDR3 here is CASSDADYGYTF. CDR3 coding DNA: TGTGCCAGCAGTGACGCGGACTATGGCTACACCTTC.

This clonotype was seen more than once but under ten times. CDR3 nucleotide sequence: TGTGCCAGCAGCCTTCTAGCGGGGGGGCCGCATGAGCAGTTCTTC. Translating gives CASSLLAGGPHEQFF. V gene TRBV12-3 or TRBV12-4 combines with J gene TRBJ2-1; TRBD2 matches at 12 bases. The CDR3 is 15 residues long. J gave up 8 bases and V 6 bases, and 8 bases lay outside the gene matches.

This clonotype occurred a few times. The V call is TRBV4-3, the J call TRBJ2-1; TRBD2 matches 14 bases. The germline gives CDR1 LGHNA, CDR2 YSLEER. V shed 4 bases, J shed 8 bases, and the junction held 7 bases outside the gene matches. The CDR3 covers 16 residues. This CDR3 is CASSRWGTSGSYEQFF. The CDR3 bases are TGCGCCAGCAGCCGGTGGGGGACTAGCGGGAGCTATGAGCAGTTCTTC.

This clonotype was seen only a few times. The chain uses TRBV6-2 or TRBV6-3 and TRBJ2-2, with D possibly being TRBD2 (5 bases). CDR1 and CDR2 from the germline V gene are MNHEY and SVGEGT. This CDR3 has 14 residues. The V end lost 5 bases, the J end lost 5 bases, and 12 bases lay between the germline ends. Here the CDR3 reads CASSNRGWTGELFF. CDR3 DNA: TGTGCCAGCAGTAACAGAGGGTGGACCGGGGAGCTGTTTTTT.

The chain carries TRBV3-1 and TRBJ1-1, with D unresolved. The V and J ends lost 6 bases and 3 bases respectively, with 8 bases between them. CDR1 LGHDT and CDR2 YNNKEL come from the germline V gene (reference sequence). The CDR3 is 12 residues long. In nucleotides, the CDR3 is TGTGCCAGCAGTCCAGGCTACACTGAAGCTTTCTTT. Translation gives CASSPGYTEAFF. The full variable domain, in which reference TRBV3-1 and TRBJ1-1 provide the parts outside the CDR3, is DTAVSQTPKYLVTQMGNDKSIKCEQNLGHDTMYWYKQDSKKFLKIMFSYNNKELIINETVPNRFSPKSPDKAHLNLHINSLELGDSAVYFCASSPGYTEAFFGQGTRLTVV.

This clonotype was recorded at least ten times. The chain is built from TRBV7-2 and TRBJ1-6; 11 bases are shared with TRBD1. Losses at the gene ends were 5 bases for V and 8 bases for J; bases not matched to a gene: 8. CDR1 and CDR2 from the germline V gene are SGHTA and FQGNSA. This CDR3 has 16 residues. In DNA form, the CDR3 reads TGTGCCAGCAGCGCCCGGGACAGGGGGGTATATTCACCCCTCCACTTT. This encodes CASSARDRGVYSPLHF.

Only a few counts were recorded for this clonotype. Here the CDR3 DNA reads TGTGCCAGCAGTGTGGGTGGTAATTCACCCCTCCACTTT. Protein product: CASSVGGNSPLHF. This sequence joins TRBV25-1 and TRBJ1-6; D ambiguous. Trimming left V 4 bases short and J 6 bases short, with 7 bases between. Germline CDR1 and CDR2: MGHDK and SYGVNS. The CDR3 is made up of 13 amino acids.

This clonotype was seen a handful of times. This chain joins TRBV9 and TRBJ2-2; TRBD1 aligns across 8 bases. V lost 0 bases to trimming and J lost 1 base; unmatched junction nucleotides: 2. The CDR3 has 16 residues. The germline CDR1 and CDR2 sequences are SGDLS and YYNGEE. The CDR3 sequence is CASSVGDRGNTGELFF. Written as DNA, the CDR3 is TGTGCCAGCAGCGTAGGAGACAGGGGGAACACCGGGGAGCTGTTTTTT.

In its sample, this clonotype was seen many times. V is TRBV12-3 or TRBV12-4 and J is TRBJ2-5; D not resolved. The V gene lost 0 bases and the J gene lost 5 bases, with 10 bases spanning the gap. The CDR3 loop spans 14 amino acids. This CDR3 reads CASSLATKTETQYF. Written as DNA, the CDR3 is TGTGCCAGCAGTTTAGCGACGAAAACGGAGACCCAGTACTTC.

This clonotype was counted a few times. This chain uses TRBV5-6 with TRBJ2-2; unclear D gene. Germline V gene sequence: CDR1 SGHDT, CDR2 YYEEEE. This CDR3 has 13 residues. Between the trimmed V and J ends, which lost 1 base and 5 bases, there was a span of 6 bases. The CDR3, as DNA: TGTGCCAGCAGCTTGCTAGGAACCGGGGAGCTGTTTTTT. Translated: CASSLLGTGELFF.

This clonotype appeared a few times. J is TRBJ1-2 and V is TRBV28, with 10 nucleotides matching TRBD1. The CDR3 extends over 15 amino acids. CDR1 and CDR2 from the germline V gene are MDHEN and SYDVKM. The V segment lost 11 bases and the J segment 2 bases; nucleotides outside the gene matches: 11. Here the CDR3 reads CAAQTGTGVNYGYTF. The CDR3, as DNA: TGTGCCGCCCAAACCGGGACAGGGGTCAACTATGGCTACACCTTC.

This clonotype was observed a handful of times. The chain is built from TRBV28 and TRBJ1-6; the D gene is possibly TRBD1 (5 bases). The V and J ends lost 6 bases and 4 bases respectively, with 10 bases between them. CDR3 length equals 14 residues. Germline lookup yields CDR1 MDHEN and CDR2 SYDVKM. CDR3 DNA sequence: TGTGCCAGCAGCCGTGGGGGTTATAATTCACCCCTCCACTTT. Protein: CASSRGGYNSPLHF.

The sample holds many counts of this clonotype. The chain uses TRBV12-3 or TRBV12-4 and TRBJ1-1; D is uncertain. This CDR3 is 12 amino acids long. V was pared by 6 bases and J by 5 bases, with 10 bases between. The CDR3 coding sequence is TGTGCCAGCAGCGACGCCGGGACTGAAGCTTTCTTT. Protein: CASSDAGTEAFF.